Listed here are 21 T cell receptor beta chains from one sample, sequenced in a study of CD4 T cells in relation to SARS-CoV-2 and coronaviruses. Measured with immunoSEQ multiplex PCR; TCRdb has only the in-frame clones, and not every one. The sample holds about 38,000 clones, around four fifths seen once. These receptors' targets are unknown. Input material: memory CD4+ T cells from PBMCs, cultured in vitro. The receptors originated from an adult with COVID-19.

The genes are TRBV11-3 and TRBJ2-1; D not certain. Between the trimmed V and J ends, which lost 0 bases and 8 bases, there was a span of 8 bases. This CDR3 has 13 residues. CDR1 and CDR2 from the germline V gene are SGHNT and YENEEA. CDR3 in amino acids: CASSLDPGDEQFF. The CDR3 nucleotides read TGTGCCAGCAGCTTAGATCCAGGCGATGAGCAGTTCTTC.

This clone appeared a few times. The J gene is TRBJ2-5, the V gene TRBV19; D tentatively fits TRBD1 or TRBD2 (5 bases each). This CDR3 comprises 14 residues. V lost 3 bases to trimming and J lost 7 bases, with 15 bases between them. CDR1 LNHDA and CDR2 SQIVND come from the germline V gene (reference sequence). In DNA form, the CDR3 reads TGTGCCAGTAGTATCGGGGCTGATACGGGGACCCAGTACTTC. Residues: CASSIGADTGTQYF.

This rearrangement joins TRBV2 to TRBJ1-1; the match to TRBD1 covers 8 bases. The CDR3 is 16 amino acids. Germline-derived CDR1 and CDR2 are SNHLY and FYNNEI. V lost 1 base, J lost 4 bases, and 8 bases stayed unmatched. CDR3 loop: CASSEEQGATGTEAFF. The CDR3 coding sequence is TGTGCCAGCAGTGAAGAGCAGGGGGCGACGGGCACTGAAGCTTTCTTT.

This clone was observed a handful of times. The CDR3 sequence is CASSHNYEQYF. CDR3 nucleotide sequence: TGTGCCAGCAGTCACAACTACGAGCAGTACTTC. This chain connects TRBV6-2 or TRBV6-3 to TRBJ2-7, with no clear D. The germline V gene has CDR1 MNHEY and CDR2 SVGEGT. CDR3 length equals 11 residues. Deletions cut 5 bases from V and 3 bases from J, with 5 bases between.

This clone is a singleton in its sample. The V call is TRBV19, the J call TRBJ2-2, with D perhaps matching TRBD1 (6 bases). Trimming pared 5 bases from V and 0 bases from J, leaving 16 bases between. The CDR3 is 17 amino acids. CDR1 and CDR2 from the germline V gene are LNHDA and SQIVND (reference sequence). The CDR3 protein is CASSFQRQAANTGELFF. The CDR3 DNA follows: TGTGCCAGTAGTTTCCAAAGACAGGCAGCGAACACCGGGGAGCTGTTTTTT. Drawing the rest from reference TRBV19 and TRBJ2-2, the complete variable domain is DGGITQSPKYLFRKEGQNVTLSCEQNLNHDAMYWYRQDPGQGLRLIYYSQIVNDFQKGDIAEGYSVSREKKESFPLTVTSAQKNPTAFYLCASSFQRQAANTGELFFGEGSRLTVL.

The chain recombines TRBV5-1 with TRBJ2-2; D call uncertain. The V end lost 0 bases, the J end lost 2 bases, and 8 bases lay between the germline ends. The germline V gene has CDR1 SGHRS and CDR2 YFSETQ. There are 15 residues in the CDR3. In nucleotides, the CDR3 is TGCGCCAGCAGCTTGGATGGCAGAAACACCGGGGAGCTGTTTTTT. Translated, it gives CASSLDGRNTGELFF.

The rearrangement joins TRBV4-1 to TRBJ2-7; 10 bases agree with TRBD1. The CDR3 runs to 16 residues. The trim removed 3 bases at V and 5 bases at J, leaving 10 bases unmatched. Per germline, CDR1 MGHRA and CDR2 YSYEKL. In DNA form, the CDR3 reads TGCGCCAGCAGCCATGCATCCGGGACAGGGGACGACGAGCAGTACTTC. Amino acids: CASSHASGTGDDEQYF.

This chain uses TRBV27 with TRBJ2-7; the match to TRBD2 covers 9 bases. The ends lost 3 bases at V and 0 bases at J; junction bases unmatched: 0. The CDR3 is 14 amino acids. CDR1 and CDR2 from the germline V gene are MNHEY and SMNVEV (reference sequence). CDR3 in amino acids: CASSFSGSSYEQYF. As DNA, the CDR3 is TGTGCCAGCAGTTTTAGCGGGAGCTCCTACGAGCAGTACTTC.

CDR3 sequence (DNA): TGTGCCAGCGGGCGGGACAGGGCTGGTCTCGAGCAGTACTTC. It translates to CASGRDRAGLEQYF. The J gene is TRBJ2-7, the V gene TRBV28; 9 bases fit TRBD1. Germline loops: CDR1 MDHEN, CDR2 SYDVKM. The CDR3 spans 14 residues. V lost 8 bases, J lost 6 bases, and 11 bases stayed unmatched.

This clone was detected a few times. CDR3 sequence: CASSAGQGAYNSPLHF. The CDR3 DNA reads TGCGCCAGCAGCGCGGGACAGGGGGCCTATAATTCACCCCTCCACTTT. This chain joins TRBV5-1 and TRBJ1-6; TRBD1 aligns across 11 bases. The V gene's germline CDR1 is SGHRS and CDR2 YFSETQ. Trimming cost V 4 bases and J 2 bases; bases outside gene matches: 2. The CDR3 is 16 amino acids.

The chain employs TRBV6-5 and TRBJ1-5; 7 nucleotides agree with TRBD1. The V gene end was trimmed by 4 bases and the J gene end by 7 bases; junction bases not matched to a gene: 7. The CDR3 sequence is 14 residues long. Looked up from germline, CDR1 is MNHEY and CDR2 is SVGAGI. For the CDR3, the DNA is TGTGCCAGCAGTTCCCGGGACAGAGGGCAGCCCCAGCATTTT. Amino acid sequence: CASSSRDRGQPQHF.

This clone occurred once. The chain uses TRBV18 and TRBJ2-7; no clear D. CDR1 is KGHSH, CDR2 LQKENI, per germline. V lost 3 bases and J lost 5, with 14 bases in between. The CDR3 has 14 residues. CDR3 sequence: CASSPPSGSHEQYF. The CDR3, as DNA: TGTGCCAGCTCACCGCCGTCAGGTAGCCACGAGCAGTACTTC.

CDR3 in amino acids: CSGAGGTQYF. CDR3 coding DNA: TGCAGTGGGGCGGGTGGGACCCAGTACTTC. V is TRBV20-1 and J is TRBJ2-5, with D possibly being TRBD2 (5 bases). This CDR3 is built from 10 residues. Germline CDR1 and CDR2: DFQATT and SNEGSKA (reference sequence). V was pared by 7 bases and J by 7 bases, with 10 bases between.

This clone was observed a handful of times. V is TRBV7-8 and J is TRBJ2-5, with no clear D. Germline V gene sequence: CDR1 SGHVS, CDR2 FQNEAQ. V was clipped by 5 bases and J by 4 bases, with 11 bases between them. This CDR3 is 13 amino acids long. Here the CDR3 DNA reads TGTGCCAGCAGCCTCTCCGGCCGAGAGACCCAGTACTTC. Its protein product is CASSLSGRETQYF.

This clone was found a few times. CDR3 sequence: CASSQDPGQGHTEQYF. The DNA for the CDR3 is TGTGCCAGCAGCCAAGATCCCGGACAGGGACATACCGAGCAGTACTTC. This sequence joins TRBV4-2 and TRBJ2-7, with TRBD1 matching over 8 bases. The trim removed 0 bases at V and 6 bases at J, leaving 10 bases unmatched. The CDR3 runs to 16 residues. Germline CDR1 reads LGHNA; CDR2 reads YNFKEQ.

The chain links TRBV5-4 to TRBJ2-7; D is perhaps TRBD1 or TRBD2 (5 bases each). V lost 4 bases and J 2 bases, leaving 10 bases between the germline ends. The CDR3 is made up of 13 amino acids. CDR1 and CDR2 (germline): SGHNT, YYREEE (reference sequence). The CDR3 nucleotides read TGTGCCAGCAGCCAGGGACCAACCTACGAGCAGTACTTC. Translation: CASSQGPTYEQYF.

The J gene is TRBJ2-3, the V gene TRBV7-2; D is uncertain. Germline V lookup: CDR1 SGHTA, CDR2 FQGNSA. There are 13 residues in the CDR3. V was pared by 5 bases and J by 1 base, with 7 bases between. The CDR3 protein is CASSPEGTDTQYF. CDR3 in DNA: TGTGCCAGCAGCCCGGAAGGCACAGATACGCAGTATTTT.

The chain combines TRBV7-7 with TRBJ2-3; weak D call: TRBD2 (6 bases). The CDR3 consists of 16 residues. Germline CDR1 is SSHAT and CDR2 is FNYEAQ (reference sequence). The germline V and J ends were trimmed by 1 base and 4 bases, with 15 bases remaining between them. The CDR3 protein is CASSLGNGGDADTQYF. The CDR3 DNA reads TGTGCCAGCAGCTTAGGTAATGGCGGGGACGCAGATACGCAGTATTTT.

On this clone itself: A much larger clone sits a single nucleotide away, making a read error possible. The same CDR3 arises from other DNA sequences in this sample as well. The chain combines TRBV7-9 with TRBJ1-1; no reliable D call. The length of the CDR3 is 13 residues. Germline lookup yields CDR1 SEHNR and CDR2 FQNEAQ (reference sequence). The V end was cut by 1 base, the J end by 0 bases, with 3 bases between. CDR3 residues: CASSLDMNTEAFF. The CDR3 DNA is TGTGCCAGCAGCTTAGACATGAACACTGAAGCTTTCTTT.

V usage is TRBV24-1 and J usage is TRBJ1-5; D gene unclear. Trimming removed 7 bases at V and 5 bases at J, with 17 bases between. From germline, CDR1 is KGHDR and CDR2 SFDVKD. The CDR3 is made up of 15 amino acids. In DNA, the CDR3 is TGTGCCACCAGAGGAGGATTAGACGAGGATCAGCCCCAGCATTTT. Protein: CATRGGLDEDQPQHF.

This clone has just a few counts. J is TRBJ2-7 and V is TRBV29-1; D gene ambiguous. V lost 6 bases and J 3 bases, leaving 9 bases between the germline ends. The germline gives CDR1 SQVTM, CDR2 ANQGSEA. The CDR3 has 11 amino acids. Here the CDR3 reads CSVGTVYEQYF. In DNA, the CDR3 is TGCAGCGTAGGTACGGTCTACGAGCAGTACTTC.